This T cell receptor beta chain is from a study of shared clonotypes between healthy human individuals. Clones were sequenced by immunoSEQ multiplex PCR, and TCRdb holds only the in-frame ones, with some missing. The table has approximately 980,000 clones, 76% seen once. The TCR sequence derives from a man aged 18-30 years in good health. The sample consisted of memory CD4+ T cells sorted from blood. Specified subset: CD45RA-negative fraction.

The CDR3 DNA is TGTGCCAGCAGCGCCGGGGACAGGGGAGGGTCAGATACGCAGTATTTT. This encodes CASSAGDRGGSDTQYF. The rearrangement uses TRBV7-2 and TRBJ2-3, with 10 nucleotides matching TRBD1. Trimming removed 5 bases from V and 4 bases from J; junction bases left unmatched: 9. This CDR3 is built from 16 residues. Looked up from germline, CDR1 is SGHTA and CDR2 is FQGNSA.